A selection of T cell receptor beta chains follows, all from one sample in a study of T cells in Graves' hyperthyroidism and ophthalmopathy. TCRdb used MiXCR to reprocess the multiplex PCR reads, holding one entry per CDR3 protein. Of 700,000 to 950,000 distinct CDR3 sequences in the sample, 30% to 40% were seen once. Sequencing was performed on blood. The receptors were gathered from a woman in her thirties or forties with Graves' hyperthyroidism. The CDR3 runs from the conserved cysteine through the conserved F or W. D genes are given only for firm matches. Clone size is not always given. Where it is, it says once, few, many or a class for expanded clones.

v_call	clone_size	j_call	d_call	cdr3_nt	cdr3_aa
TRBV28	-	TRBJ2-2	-	TGTGCCAGCAGTCCGCCGACTGGCAACACCGGGGAGCTGTTTTTT	CASSPPTGNTGELFF
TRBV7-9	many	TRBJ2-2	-	TGTGCCAGCAGCTTAGCGGCCAGTAACACCGGGGAGCTGTTTTTT	CASSLAASNTGELFF
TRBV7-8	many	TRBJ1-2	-	TGTGCCAGCAGCCCAGCAGGGTTAGGCTACACCTTC	CASSPAGLGYTF
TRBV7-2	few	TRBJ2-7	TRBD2	TGTGCCAGCAGCCCGGGTAGCGGGGGGTTCTACGAGCAGTACTTC	CASSPGSGGFYEQYF
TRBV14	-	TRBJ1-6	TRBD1	TGTGCCAGCAGCTGGGACAGCGCCTCACCCCTCCACTTT	CASSWDSASPLHF
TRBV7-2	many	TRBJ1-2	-	TGTGCCAGCAGCTTACAGTCCGGTTCTTCTGGCTACACCTTC	CASSLQSGSSGYTF
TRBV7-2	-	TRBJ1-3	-	TGTGCCAGCCGACGGGGCGCCTCGAACACCATATATTTT	CASRRGASNTIYF
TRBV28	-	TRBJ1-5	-	TGTGCCAGCATCATGGGGCCCGATGAGGGTCAGCCCCAGCATTTT	CASIMGPDEGQPQHF
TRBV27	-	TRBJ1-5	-	TGTGCCAGCAGTTTATTTTTTGTCAGGGGCACAGGTCAGCCCCAGCATTTT	CASSLFFVRGTGQPQHF
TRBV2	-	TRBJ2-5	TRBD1	TGTGCCAGCAGTGCAAATGCAGGGGGCTTCGAGACCCAGTACTTC	CASSANAGGFETQYF
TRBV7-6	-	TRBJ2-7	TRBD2	TGTGCCAGCAGTTACTCACTCGGGACTAGCGGGCGGATCTCCTACGAGCAGTACTTC	CASSYSLGTSGRISYEQYF
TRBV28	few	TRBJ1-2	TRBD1	TGTGCCAGCAGTTTGGACAGGGGCGATGATTACTTC	CASSLDRGDDYF
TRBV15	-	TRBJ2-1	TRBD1	TGTGCCACCAGCAGTACGGACAGGGGGATACTTGAGCAGTTCTTC	CATSSTDRGILEQFF
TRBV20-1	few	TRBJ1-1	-	TGCAGTGCTAGCACCGAAGCAGGGGCCACTGAAGCTTTCTTT	CSASTEAGATEAFF
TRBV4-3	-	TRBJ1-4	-	TGCGCCAGCAGCCAAGATGATGCAACTAATGAAAAACTGTTTTTT	CASSQDDATNEKLFF
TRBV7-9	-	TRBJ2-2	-	TGTGCCAGCAGCTTAGACCCGGGTGGGGCGCGGACCGGGGAGCTGTTTTTT	CASSLDPGGARTGELFF
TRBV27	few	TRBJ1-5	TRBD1	TGTGCCAGCAGTTTATCGAGGACAGGTTATCAGCCCCAGCATTTT	CASSLSRTGYQPQHF
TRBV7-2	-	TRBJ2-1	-	TGTGCCAGCAGCTTACGGGTTGCCGGCCATGAGCAGTTCTTC	CASSLRVAGHEQFF
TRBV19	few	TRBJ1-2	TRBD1	TGTGCCAGTAGAACACTCCCGGGACAGAACTATGGCTACACCTTC	CASRTLPGQNYGYTF
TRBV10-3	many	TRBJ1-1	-	TGTGCCATCAGTGACACAGGGAACACTGAAGCTTTCTTT	CAISDTGNTEAFF
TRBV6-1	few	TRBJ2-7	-	TGTGCCAGCCGAGCAGGGGAGGTCCACGAGCAGTACTTC	CASRAGEVHEQYF
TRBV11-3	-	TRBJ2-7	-	TGTGCCAGCAGCAGAGTGACAGGTGGCTACGAGCAGTACTTC	CASSRVTGGYEQYF
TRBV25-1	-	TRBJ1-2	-	TGTGCCAGCTCACCGGGGCAGGTCGGTGGCTACACCTTC	CASSPGQVGGYTF
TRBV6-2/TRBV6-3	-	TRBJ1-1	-	TGTGCCACTCTTATGAACACTGAAGCTTTCTTT	CATLMNTEAFF
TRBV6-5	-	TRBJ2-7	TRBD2	TGTGCCAGCAGTTCGCGAACCGGGACTAGCGGGAGGGCCCTCGTATACGAGCAGTACTTC	CASSSRTGTSGRALVYEQYF
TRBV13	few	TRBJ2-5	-	TGTGCCAGCAGCTCCCCAAAAGGGGGGGGCCGAGAGACCCAGTACTTC	CASSSPKGGGRETQYF
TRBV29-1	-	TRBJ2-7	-	TGCGGCGCCCCCGGGACATGGGGAGAGCAGTACTTC	CGAPGTWGEQYF
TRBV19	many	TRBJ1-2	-	TGTGCCAGTAGTGTAACCGGGAACAATGGCTACACCTTC	CASSVTGNNGYTF
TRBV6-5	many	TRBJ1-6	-	TGTGCCAGCAGGGTAGGGAATTCACCCCTCCACTTT	CASRVGNSPLHF
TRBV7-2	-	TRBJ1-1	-	TGTGCCAGCAGCTTTAACAGGGTGGGTACTGAAGCTTCCTTT	CASSFNRVGTEASF
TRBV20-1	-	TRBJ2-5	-	TGCAGTGCTCGAACCCCACAGGGTCGGCAAGGGACCCAGTACTTC	CSARTPQGRQGTQYF
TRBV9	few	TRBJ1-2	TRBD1	TGTGCCAGCAGTCAAGAAGGGGGCCCCCTCTATGGCTACACCTTC	CASSQEGGPLYGYTF
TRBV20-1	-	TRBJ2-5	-	TGCAGTGCGCGGGACCCAGGGGGGGAGACCCAGTACTTC	CSARDPGGETQYF
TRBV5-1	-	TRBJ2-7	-	TGCGTCAGCAGCCAAGACGCCGGGGGCTACGAGCAGTACTTC	CVSSQDAGGYEQYF
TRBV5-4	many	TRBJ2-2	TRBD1	TGTGCCAGCAGCTTGGCTTCTGGTTGGGAGCGACAGGGGGCGAACACCGGGGAGCTGTTTTTT	CASSLASGWERQGANTGELFF
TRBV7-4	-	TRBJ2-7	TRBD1	TGTGCCAGCACTACGGACAGGAACTACGAGCAGTACTTC	CASTTDRNYEQYF
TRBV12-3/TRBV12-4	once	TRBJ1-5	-	TGTGCCAGCAGTGGGGACGACGCGAACAATCAGCCCCAGCATTTT	CASSGDDANNQPQHF
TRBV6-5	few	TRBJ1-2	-	TGTGCCAGCAGTTACTCCCCGGGGAGGTATGGCTACACCTTC	CASSYSPGRYGYTF
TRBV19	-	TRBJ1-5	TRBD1	TGTGCCAGTAGTATGTACAGGGGTGCAGGTCAGCCCCAGCATTTT	CASSMYRGAGQPQHF
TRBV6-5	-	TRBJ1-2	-	TGTGCCAGCAGTTACGAGGCGGGGTTCCGGGGCTACACCTTC	CASSYEAGFRGYTF
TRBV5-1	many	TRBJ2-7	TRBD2	TGCGCCAGCAGCTTGTCCGGGGAGGGCGAGCAGTACTTC	CASSLSGEGEQYF
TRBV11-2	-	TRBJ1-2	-	TGTGCCAGCAGCTTACGGGGGCGGGGCTTTGGCTACACCTTC	CASSLRGRGFGYTF